The source of this T cell receptor (beta chain) is a study of blood T cell repertoires in COVID-19 (TCRdb year 2020). Study-level background: Collaborator samples came from the United States, Italy and Spain and covered acute and convalescent phases of COVID-19. The material from the prospective study consisted of cDNA or gDNA derived from T cells, B-cell-depleted T cells, or PBMCs. The dataset comprised deeply sampled blood TCRbeta repertoires from subjects exposed to, actively infected with, or recovered from COVID-19. The repertoires were released in a freely available public database intended as a resource for research on the immune response to SARS-CoV-2. The samples were drawn from two sources: the first 160 participants of the ongoing ImmuneRACE study, and 950 to 1,500 subjects contributed by 6 global collaborators. Nearly every sample came with metadata listing a de-identified subject ID, COVID-19 status, age in years and sex. Where available, HLA class I and class II types were taken from metadata supplied by the sample provider and were not determined by assay-based typing.

The immunoSEQ Assay, a bias-controlled multiplex PCR, was used to amplify TCRbeta CDR3 regions from genomic DNA. The source study handled its data this way. The number of nucleated cells in each sample was estimated from the amplification of reference gene primers within the assay. To quantify the absolute abundance of each unique TCRbeta CDR3 rearrangement, sequence reads were collapsed and filtered. For each sample, productive Simpson clonality was calculated by taking the square root of Simpson's diversity index across productive rearrangements. TCRdb mirrors the immuneACCESS table, restricted to in-frame sequences. Some clones are absent from its copies; in checked studies, under half trace to an unresolved V gene, and the reason for the others is unknown. V, J and clone size are taken as reported in that table, and D and trimming were inferred from the DNA itself. Here the sample has roughly 200,000 clones; around 82% occur a single time. The ten largest clones add up to 8.6% of the sample.

From the cysteine up to the phenylalanine, the CDR3 has a length of 16 residues. Only the CDR3 part of the read is kept: 48 bases, read in frame from the first base. A note on this clone: The antigen this receptor binds is unknown. Base qualities were left out, and no much larger clone turns up one base away.

General conclusions and limits of the study: The quantity of clinical and demographic metadata differed by source and by participant and was supplied without curation.

Each collaborating institution followed its own protocols to collect whole blood in K2EDTA tubes. For TCRbeta analysis, collaborators shipped samples as frozen whole blood, isolated PBMCs, or DNA extracted from either of those sample types. The rearrangement combines TRBV21-1 with TRBJ2-7; the table's D call, TRBD2, was not checked against the DNA. TRBV21-1 is flagged as a pseudogene. This TCR was recovered from a man between 40 and 49 years old with active or convalescent COVID-19. The sequenced material came from peripheral blood. In nucleotides, the sequence is TGTGCCAGCAGGGGAAGACGGGATCTGTACTCCTACGAGCAGTACTTC. Its protein reads: CASRGRRDLYSYEQYF.